The 19 T cell receptor beta chains below all came from one sample that was sequenced in a study of T cell responses to AZD1222 COVID-19 vaccine. The method was immunoSEQ multiplex PCR; TCRdb's version includes in-frame clones alone and lacks a portion of them. There are some 150,000 clones in the sample; around 91% occur only once, and about 5.3% lies in the top ten. The sequencing used peripheral blood, collected on day 0 of AZD1222 vaccination. These receptors came from an adult in good health.

The chain links TRBV5-1 to TRBJ1-1; D is unclear. This CDR3 has 13 residues. V lost 3 bases to trimming and J lost 4 bases, with 10 bases between them. Germline values: CDR1 SGHRS, CDR2 YFSETQ. The DNA of the CDR3 is TGCGCCAGCAGCTACGGTGGGAGCACTGAAGCTTTCTTT. Its translation is CASSYGGSTEAFF.

This clone was observed a handful of times. This sequence joins TRBV19 and TRBJ1-5; tentative D call: TRBD1 (6 bases). This CDR3 is 13 amino acids long. CDR1 is LNHDA and CDR2 is SQIVND in the germline V gene (reference sequence). Trimming pared 8 bases from V and 3 bases from J, leaving 11 bases between. Written as DNA, the CDR3 is TGTGCCAGTCTAGGGGGGTCCAATCAGCCCCAGCATTTT. This gives the protein CASLGGSNQPQHF.

J is TRBJ1-5 and V is TRBV6-4, with 7 nucleotides matching TRBD1. After removal of 0 bases from V and 4 bases from J, the junction contained 12 bases not matched to a gene. CDR1 is MRHNA, CDR2 SNTAGT, per germline. The CDR3 is made up of 18 amino acids. The CDR3 sequence is CASSDSGVEGARNQPQHF. CDR3 DNA: TGTGCCAGCAGTGACTCGGGGGTGGAGGGGGCCCGAAATCAGCCCCAGCATTTT.

The gene calls are TRBV9 and TRBJ2-3; no clear D. Germline lookup yields CDR1 SGDLS and CDR2 YYNGEE. V was shortened by 4 bases and J by 5 bases, with 14 bases between the two germline ends. CDR3 length equals 14 residues. The CDR3 loop reads CASSPVIFGDTQYF. In DNA form, the CDR3 reads TGTGCCAGCAGCCCCGTGATTTTTGGAGATACGCAGTATTTT.

Here the CDR3 reads CASSGQPPWGSYNEQFF. CDR3 DNA sequence: TGTGCCAGTAGTGGACAGCCCCCTTGGGGCTCCTACAATGAGCAGTTCTTC. This chain uses TRBV19 with TRBJ2-1, with D perhaps TRBD1 (6 bases). Germline values: CDR1 LNHDA, CDR2 SQIVND (reference sequence). Trimming shortened V by 5 bases and J by 0 bases, and 17 bases separated the two germline ends. The length of the CDR3 is 17 residues.

The chain employs TRBV19 and TRBJ2-5, with TRBD1 matching over 8 bases. The ends lost 5 bases at V and 7 bases at J; junction bases unmatched: 15. Germline V gene lookup returns CDR1 LNHDA and CDR2 SQIVND (reference sequence). The CDR3 extends over 16 amino acids. Here the CDR3 reads CASSVPQGAPKVTQYF. CDR3 nucleotide sequence: TGTGCCAGTAGTGTCCCGCAGGGGGCCCCGAAGGTGACCCAGTACTTC.

The chain is built from TRBV2 and TRBJ1-6; 8 nucleotides align to TRBD1. CDR1 SNHLY and CDR2 FYNNEI come from the germline V gene. V lost 7 bases and J lost 6; bases outside the gene matches: 5. This CDR3 is built from 14 residues. CDR3 loop: CASNQGATNSPLHF. The CDR3 DNA sequence: TGTGCCAGCAACCAGGGGGCCACTAATTCACCCCTCCACTTT.

The chain carries TRBV3-1 (or the pseudogene TRBV3-2) and TRBJ2-6; D is perhaps TRBD1 (6 bases). The CDR3 extends over 15 amino acids. Trimming removed 7 bases at V and 4 bases at J, with 14 bases between. Per the germline V gene, CDR1 is LGHDT and CDR2 is YNNKEL (reference sequence). The CDR3 DNA reads TGTGCCAGCACCAATACAGGGTCCGGGGCCAACGTCCTGACTTTC. Translating it yields CASTNTGSGANVLTF.

The chain couples TRBV4-3 to TRBJ2-7, with D perhaps assigned TRBD1 or TRBD2 (5 bases each). Germline CDR1 LGHNA, CDR2 YSLEER. This CDR3 spans 17 amino acids. Trimming removed 0 bases at V and 4 bases at J, with 19 bases between. The CDR3 spells CASSQDVGSLGVYEQYF. CDR3 nucleotides: TGCGCCAGCAGCCAAGATGTCGGCAGCCTGGGGGTTTACGAGCAGTACTTC.

The chain uses TRBV11-3 and TRBJ2-1, with 7 bases aligning to TRBD1. The V segment lost 3 bases and the J segment 6 bases; nucleotides outside the gene matches: 8. In germline, CDR1 is SGHNT, CDR2 YENEEA. The CDR3 contains 15 residues. CDR3 loop: CASSLQGELGNEQFF. The CDR3 bases are TGTGCCAGCAGCTTGCAGGGGGAACTAGGCAATGAGCAGTTCTTC.

This clone has a handful of counts. The rearrangement links TRBV28 to TRBJ2-7, with a weak D call TRBD2 (6 bases). V was pared by 8 bases and J by 0 bases, with 17 bases between. CDR1 is MDHEN, CDR2 SYDVKM, per germline. This CDR3 spans 15 amino acids. CDR3 sequence (DNA): TGTGCCAGCGGGGGACTTCACCTCCTCTCCTACGAGCAGTACTTC. Translated: CASGGLHLLSYEQYF.

The chain links TRBV28 to TRBJ2-7; D possibly uses TRBD1 or TRBD2 (5 bases each). Germline assignment: CDR1 MDHEN and CDR2 SYDVKM. With 3 bases removed from V and 6 bases from J, the gap between germline ends came to 15 bases. The CDR3 sequence is 14 residues long. CDR3: CASSLQGGRGEQYF. The CDR3 DNA follows: TGTGCCAGCAGTTTGCAGGGTGGGAGAGGCGAGCAGTACTTC.

V gene TRBV28 combines with J gene TRBJ1-1; weak D call: TRBD1 (5 bases). Trimming cost V 6 bases and J 3 bases, with 11 bases left between them. Germline CDR1 is MDHEN and CDR2 is SYDVKM. The CDR3 loop spans 13 amino acids. CDR3 loop: CASRVQGYTEAFF. The CDR3 DNA is TGTGCCAGCAGGGTCCAGGGATACACTGAAGCTTTCTTT.

This chain connects TRBV5-1 to TRBJ1-1, with 9 bases aligning to TRBD1. The junction had 10 bases not matched to a gene; V was cut back by 5 bases and J by 5 bases. Per germline, CDR1 SGHRS and CDR2 YFSETQ. The CDR3 sequence is 15 residues long. The CDR3 loop reads CASRRGQGGWTEAFF. The CDR3 bases are TGCGCCAGCAGACGGGGACAGGGCGGATGGACTGAAGCTTTCTTT.

V is TRBV28 and J is TRBJ2-7, with no clear D. V gave up 6 bases and J gave up 3 bases, with 15 bases separating them. The CDR3 runs 14 residues. Per the germline V gene, CDR1 is MDHEN and CDR2 is SYDVKM. CDR3 protein: CASSPFRLDYEQYF. The CDR3, as DNA: TGTGCCAGCAGCCCCTTCCGATTAGACTACGAGCAGTACTTC.

The chain carries TRBV7-2 and TRBJ2-5; 7 nucleotides match TRBD1. CDR1 is SGHTA and CDR2 is FQGNSA in the germline V gene. The CDR3 has 14 amino acids. J gave up 1 base and V 6 bases, and 5 bases lay outside the gene matches. CDR3 sequence: CASRPDRVQETQYF. CDR3 DNA: TGTGCCAGCAGGCCAGACAGGGTCCAAGAGACCCAGTACTTC.

The gene calls are TRBV7-2 and TRBJ1-1; D uncertain. Deletions cut 1 base from V and 0 bases from J, with 15 bases between. The CDR3 loop spans 17 amino acids. The V gene's germline CDR1 is SGHTA and CDR2 FQGNSA. The CDR3 nucleotides read TGTGCCAGCAGCTTAGGGGTCGCGCCGTTTATGAACACTGAAGCTTTCTTT. It specifies CASSLGVAPFMNTEAFF.

The chain combines TRBV5-6 with TRBJ2-3; 12 nucleotides line up with TRBD2. This CDR3 contains 15 residues. V shed 5 bases, J shed 5 bases, and the junction held 6 bases outside the gene matches. The germline V gene encodes CDR1 SGHDT and CDR2 YYEEEE. The CDR3 loop is CASSRLAGEIDTQYF. CDR3 nucleotide sequence: TGTGCCAGCAGTCGACTAGCGGGAGAAATAGATACGCAGTATTTT. Drawing the rest from reference TRBV5-6 and TRBJ2-3, the complete variable domain is DAGVTQSPTHLIKTRGQQVTLRCSPKSGHDTVSWYQQALGQGPQFIFQYYEEEERQRGNFPDRFSGHQFPNYSSELNVNALLLGDSALYLCASSRLAGEIDTQYFGPGTRLTVL.

The chain uses TRBV11-2 and TRBJ2-5; a weak D match, TRBD1 (5 bases). The CDR3 has 14 amino acids. Trimming pared 5 bases from V and 4 bases from J, leaving 14 bases between. CDR1 SGHAT and CDR2 FQNNGV come from the germline V gene. In DNA, the CDR3 is TGTGCCAGCAGCCCCCACCGACAGTTAGAGACCCAGTACTTC. As protein: CASSPHRQLETQYF. Combining the CDR3 with reference TRBV11-2 and TRBJ2-5 gives the whole variable domain EAGVAQSPRYKIIEKRQSVAFWCNPISGHATLYWYQQILGQGPKLLIQFQNNGVVDDSQLPKDRFSAERLKGVDSTLKIQPAKLEDSAVYLCASSPHRQLETQYFGPGTRLLVL.